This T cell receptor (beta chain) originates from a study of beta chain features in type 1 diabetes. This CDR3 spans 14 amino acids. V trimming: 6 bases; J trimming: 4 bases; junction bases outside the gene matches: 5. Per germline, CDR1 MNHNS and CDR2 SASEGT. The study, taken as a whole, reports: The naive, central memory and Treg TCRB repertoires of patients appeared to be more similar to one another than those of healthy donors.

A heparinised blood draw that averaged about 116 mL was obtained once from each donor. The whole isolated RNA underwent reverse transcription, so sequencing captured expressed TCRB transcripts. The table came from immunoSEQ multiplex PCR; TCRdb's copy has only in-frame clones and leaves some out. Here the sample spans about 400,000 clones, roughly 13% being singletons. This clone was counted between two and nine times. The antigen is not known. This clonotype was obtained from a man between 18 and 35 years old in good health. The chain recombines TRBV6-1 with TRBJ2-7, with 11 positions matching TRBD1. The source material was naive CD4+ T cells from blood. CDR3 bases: TGTGCCAGCAGGCGGACAGGGGGCGCGTACGAGCAGTACTTC. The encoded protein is CASRRTGGAYEQYF.